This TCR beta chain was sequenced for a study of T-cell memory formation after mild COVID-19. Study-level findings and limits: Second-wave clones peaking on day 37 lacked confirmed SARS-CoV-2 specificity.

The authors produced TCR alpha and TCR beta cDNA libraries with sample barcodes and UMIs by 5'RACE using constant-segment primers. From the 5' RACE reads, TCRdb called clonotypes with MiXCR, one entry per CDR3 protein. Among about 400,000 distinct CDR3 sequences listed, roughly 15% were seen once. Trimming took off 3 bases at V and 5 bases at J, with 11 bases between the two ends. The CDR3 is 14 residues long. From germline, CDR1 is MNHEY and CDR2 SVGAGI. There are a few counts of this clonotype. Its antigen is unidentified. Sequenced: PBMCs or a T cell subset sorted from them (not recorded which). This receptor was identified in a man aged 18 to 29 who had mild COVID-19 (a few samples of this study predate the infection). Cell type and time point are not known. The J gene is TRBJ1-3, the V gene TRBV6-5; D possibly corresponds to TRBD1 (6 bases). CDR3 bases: TGTGCCAGCAGTTATTCGGACAGAAGAAACACCATATATTTT. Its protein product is CASSYSDRRNTIYF.